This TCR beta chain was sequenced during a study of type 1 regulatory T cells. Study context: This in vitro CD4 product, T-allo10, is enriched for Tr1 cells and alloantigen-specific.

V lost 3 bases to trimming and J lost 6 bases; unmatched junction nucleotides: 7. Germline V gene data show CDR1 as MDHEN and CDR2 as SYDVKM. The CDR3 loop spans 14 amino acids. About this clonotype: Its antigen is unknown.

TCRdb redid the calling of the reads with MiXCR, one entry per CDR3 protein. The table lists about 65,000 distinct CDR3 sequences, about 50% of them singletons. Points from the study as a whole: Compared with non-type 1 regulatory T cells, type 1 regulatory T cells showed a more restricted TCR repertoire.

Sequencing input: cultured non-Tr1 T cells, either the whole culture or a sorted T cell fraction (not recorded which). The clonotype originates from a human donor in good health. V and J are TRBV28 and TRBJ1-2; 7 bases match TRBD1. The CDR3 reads CASSLEGAHHGYTF. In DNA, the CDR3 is TGTGCCAGCAGTTTGGAGGGGGCGCATCATGGCTACACCTTC.